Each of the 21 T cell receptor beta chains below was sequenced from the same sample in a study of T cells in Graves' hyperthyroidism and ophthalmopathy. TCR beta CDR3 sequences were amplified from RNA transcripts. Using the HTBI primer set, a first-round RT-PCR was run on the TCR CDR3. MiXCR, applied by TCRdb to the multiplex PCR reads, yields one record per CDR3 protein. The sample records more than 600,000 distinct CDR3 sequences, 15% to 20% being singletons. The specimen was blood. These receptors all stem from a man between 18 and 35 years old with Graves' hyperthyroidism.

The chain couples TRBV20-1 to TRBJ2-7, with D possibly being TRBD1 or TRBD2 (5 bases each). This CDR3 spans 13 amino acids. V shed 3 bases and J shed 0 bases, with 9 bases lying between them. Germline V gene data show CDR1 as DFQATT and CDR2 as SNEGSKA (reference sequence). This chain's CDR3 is CSARGRHSYEQYF. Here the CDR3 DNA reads TGCAGTGCTAGGGGACGGCACTCCTACGAGCAGTACTTC.

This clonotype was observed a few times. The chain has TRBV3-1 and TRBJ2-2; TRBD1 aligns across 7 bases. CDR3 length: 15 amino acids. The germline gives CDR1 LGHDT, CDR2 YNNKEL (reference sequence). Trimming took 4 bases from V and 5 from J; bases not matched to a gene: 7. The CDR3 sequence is CASSPEQGWTGELFF. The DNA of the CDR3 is TGTGCCAGCAGCCCGGAACAGGGGTGGACCGGGGAGCTGTTTTTT.

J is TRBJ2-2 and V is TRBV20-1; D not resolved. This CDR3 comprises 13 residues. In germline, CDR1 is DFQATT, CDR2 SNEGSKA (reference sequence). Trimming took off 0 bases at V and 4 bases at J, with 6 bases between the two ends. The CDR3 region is CSAREVLTGELFF. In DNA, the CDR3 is TGCAGTGCTAGAGAAGTCCTCACCGGGGAGCTGTTTTTT.

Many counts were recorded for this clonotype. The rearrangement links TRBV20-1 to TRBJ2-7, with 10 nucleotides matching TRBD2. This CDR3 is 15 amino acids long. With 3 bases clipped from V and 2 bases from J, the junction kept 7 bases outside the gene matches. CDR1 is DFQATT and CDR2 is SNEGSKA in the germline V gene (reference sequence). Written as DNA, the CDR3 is TGCAGTGCTAGGGTGGGGACTAGCGCAACCTACGAGCAGTACTTC. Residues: CSARVGTSATYEQYF.

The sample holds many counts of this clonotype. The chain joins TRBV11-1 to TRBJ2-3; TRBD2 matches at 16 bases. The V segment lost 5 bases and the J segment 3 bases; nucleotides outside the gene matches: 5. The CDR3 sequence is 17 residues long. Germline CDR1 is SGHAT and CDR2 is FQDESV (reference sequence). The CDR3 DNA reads TGTGCCAGCAGCCCGGGACTAGCGGGAGGGCCTACAGATACGCAGTATTTT. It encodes CASSPGLAGGPTDTQYF.

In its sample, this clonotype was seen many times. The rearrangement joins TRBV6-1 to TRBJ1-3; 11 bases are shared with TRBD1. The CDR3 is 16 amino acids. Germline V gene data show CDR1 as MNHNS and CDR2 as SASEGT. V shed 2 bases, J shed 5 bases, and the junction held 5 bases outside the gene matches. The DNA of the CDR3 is TGTGCCAGCAGTGAACCCTGGACAGGGGGCAGAAACACCATATATTTT. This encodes CASSEPWTGGRNTIYF.

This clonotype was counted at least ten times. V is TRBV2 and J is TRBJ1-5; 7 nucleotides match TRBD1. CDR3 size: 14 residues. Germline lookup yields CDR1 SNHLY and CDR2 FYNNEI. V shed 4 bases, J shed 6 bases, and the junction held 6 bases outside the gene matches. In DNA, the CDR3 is TGTGCCAGCAGTGGAAAGGGGGCCGTTCAGCCCCAGCATTTT. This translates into CASSGKGAVQPQHF.

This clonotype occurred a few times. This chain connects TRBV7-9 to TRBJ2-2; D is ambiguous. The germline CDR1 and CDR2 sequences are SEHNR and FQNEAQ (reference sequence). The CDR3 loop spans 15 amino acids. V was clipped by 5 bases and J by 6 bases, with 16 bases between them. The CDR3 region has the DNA TGTGCCAGCAGCCCCAACCTATATGACCCCGGGGAGCTGTTTTTT. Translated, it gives CASSPNLYDPGELFF. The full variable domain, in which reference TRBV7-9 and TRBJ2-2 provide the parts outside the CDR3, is DTGVSQNPRHKITKRGQNVTFRCDPISEHNRLYWYRQTLGQGPEFLTYFQNEAQLEKSRLLSDRFSAERPKGSFSTLEIQRTEQGDSAMYLCASSPNLYDPGELFFGEGSRLTVL.

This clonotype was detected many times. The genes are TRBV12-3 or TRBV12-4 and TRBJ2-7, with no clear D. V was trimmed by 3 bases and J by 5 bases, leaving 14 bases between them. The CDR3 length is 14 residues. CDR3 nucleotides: TGTGCCAGCAGTTTTTTCAGGAATCCCCACGAGCAGTACTTC. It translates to CASSFFRNPHEQYF.

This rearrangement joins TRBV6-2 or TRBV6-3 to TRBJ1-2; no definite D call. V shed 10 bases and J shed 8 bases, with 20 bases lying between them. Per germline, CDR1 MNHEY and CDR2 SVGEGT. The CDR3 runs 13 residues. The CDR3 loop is CATLDGDLGGYTF. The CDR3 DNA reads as TGTGCCACCCTTGACGGCGACCTCGGCGGCTACACCTTC.

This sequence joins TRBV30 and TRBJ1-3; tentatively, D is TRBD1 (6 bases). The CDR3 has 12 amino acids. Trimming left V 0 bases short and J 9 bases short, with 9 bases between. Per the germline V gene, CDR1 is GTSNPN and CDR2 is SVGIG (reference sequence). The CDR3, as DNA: TGTGCCTGGAGTGTATCAGGGGCCACCATATATTTT. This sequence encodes CAWSVSGATIYF.

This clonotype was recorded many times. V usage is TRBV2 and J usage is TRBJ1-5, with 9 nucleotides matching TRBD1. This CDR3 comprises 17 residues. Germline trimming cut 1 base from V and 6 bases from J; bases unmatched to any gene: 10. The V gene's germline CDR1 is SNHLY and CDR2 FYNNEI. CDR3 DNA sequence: TGTGCCAGCAGTGAAGGACAGGGGGTTCGGATTGGTCAGCCCCAGCATTTT. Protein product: CASSEGQGVRIGQPQHF.

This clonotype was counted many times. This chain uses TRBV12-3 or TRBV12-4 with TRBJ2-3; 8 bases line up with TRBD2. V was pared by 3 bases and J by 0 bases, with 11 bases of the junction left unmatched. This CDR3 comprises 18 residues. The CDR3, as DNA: TGTGCCAGCAGTTTCGCCTGGAGGACTAGCAGAAGCACAGATACGCAGTATTTT. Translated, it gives CASSFAWRTSRSTDTQYF.

The CDR3 sequence is CATSEGTDYEQYF. The CDR3 coding sequence is TGTGCCACCAGTGAAGGTACGGATTACGAGCAGTACTTC. The chain links TRBV24-1 to TRBJ2-7; the D is unclear. Trimming removed 4 bases at V and 4 bases at J, with 10 bases between. In germline, CDR1 is KGHDR, CDR2 SFDVKD. This CDR3 region has 13 residues.

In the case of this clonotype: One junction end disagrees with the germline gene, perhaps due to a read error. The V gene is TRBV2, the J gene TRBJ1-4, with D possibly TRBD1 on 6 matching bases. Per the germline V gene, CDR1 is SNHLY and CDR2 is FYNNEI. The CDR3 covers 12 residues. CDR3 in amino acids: CARRRGHEELFF. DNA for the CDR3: TGTGCCAGGCGGCGGGGGCATGAAGAACTGTTTTTT.

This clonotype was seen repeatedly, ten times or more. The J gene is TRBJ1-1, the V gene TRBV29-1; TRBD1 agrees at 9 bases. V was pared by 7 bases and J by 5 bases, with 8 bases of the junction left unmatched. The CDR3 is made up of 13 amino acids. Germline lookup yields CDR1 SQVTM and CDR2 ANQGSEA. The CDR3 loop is CSARTGVKTEAFF. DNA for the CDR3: TGCAGCGCTAGGACAGGGGTAAAGACTGAAGCTTTCTTT.

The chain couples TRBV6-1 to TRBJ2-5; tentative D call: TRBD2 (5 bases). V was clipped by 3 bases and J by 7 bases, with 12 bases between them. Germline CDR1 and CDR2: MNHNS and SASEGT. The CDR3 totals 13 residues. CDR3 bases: TGTGCCAGCAGTGACATAAACCGGGGGACCCAGTACTTC. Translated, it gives CASSDINRGTQYF.

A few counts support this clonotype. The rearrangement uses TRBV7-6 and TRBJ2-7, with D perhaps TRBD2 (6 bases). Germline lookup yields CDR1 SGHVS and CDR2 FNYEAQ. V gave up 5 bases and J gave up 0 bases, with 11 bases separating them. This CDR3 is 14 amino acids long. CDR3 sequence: CASSPEGNSYEQYF. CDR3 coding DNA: TGTGCCAGCAGCCCGGAGGGTAACTCCTACGAGCAGTACTTC.

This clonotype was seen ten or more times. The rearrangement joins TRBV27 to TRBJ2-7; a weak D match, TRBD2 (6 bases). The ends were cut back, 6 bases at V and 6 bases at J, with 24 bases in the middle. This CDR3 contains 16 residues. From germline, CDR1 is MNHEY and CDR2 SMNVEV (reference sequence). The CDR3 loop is CASRPLSGGTGTEQYF. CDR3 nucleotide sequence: TGTGCCAGCAGGCCTCTGTCTGGCGGGACGGGGACCGAGCAGTACTTC.

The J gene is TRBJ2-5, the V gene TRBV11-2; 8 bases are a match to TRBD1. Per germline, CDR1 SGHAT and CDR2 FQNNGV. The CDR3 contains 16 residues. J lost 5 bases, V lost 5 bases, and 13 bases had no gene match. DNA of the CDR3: TGTGCCAGCAGCCGGACGAGGACAGGGAGGATGGAGACCCAGTACTTC. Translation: CASSRTRTGRMETQYF.

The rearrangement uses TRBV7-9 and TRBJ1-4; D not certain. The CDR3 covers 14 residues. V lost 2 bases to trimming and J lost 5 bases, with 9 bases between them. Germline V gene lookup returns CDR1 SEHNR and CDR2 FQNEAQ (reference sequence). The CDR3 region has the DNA TGTGCCAGCAGCTTAAGACCGGGGAATGAAAAACTGTTTTTT. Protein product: CASSLRPGNEKLFF.